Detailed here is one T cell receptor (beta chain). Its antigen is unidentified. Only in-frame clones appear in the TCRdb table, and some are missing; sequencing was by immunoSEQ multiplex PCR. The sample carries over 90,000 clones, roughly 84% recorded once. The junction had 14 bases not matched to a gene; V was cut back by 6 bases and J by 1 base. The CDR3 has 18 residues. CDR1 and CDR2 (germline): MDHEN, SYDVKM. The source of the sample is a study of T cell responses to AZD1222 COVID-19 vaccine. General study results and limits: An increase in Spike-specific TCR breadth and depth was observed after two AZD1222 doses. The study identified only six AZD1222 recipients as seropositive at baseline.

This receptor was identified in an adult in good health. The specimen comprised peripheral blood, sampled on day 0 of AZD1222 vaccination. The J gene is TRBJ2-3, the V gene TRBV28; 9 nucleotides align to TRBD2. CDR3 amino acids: CASSISPYAGGRTDTQYF. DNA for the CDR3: TGTGCCAGCAGCATAAGCCCTTATGCGGGAGGGCGCACAGATACGCAGTATTTT.